This is a list of T cell receptor beta chains from one sample in a study of T-cell memory formation after mild COVID-19. MiXCR, applied by TCRdb to the 5' RACE reads, yields one record per CDR3 protein. The profile shows about 340,000 distinct CDR3 sequences, roughly 15% of them singletons. Sequences were obtained from PBMCs or a T cell subset sorted from them (not recorded which). These receptors originate from a man aged 18 to 30 who had mild COVID-19 (a few samples of this study predate the infection). Cell type and time point are not known. Each CDR3 is given with its conserved first and last residue. The order of the fields is V gene, CDR3 protein.

TRBV9,CASSVSPAVETQYF
TRBV6-2/TRBV6-3,CASRHNGNTIYF
TRBV7-2,CASSLVAGGEGYTF
TRBV20-1,CSATRDTWDYGYTF
TRBV4-3,CASSLSGNGYTF
TRBV7-9,CASSPAGDNQPQHF
TRBV7-2,CASSRDYGAKNIQYF
TRBV5-3,CARRGNSNQPQHF
TRBV2,CATGRMVGTQYF
TRBV6-2/TRBV6-3,CAGDWQGAIAYNSPLHF
TRBV7-8,CASSLRFKGRETQYF
TRBV4-3,CASSQDGRGREQYF